Given below is one TCR beta chain in context. The entry originates in a study of blood T cell repertoires in COVID-19. Repertoires were generated with immunoSEQ multiplex PCR, while TCRdb's copy carries only in-frame clones and drops some. The sample has around 290,000 clones; roughly 90% are singletons. Germline values: CDR1 LGHNA, CDR2 YNFKEQ. The CDR3 is 20 residues long. V lost 0 bases to trimming and J lost 3 bases; unmatched junction nucleotides: 15. The TCR comes from a woman aged 25-40 years who had recovered from COVID-19. The sequenced sample was PBMCs or T cells enriched from blood (not recorded which). This rearrangement joins TRBV4-2 to TRBJ2-1; 9 positions match TRBD2. CDR3 DNA sequence: TGTGCCAGCAGCCAAGATGGCGCGCAGAGCGGGAGGCAAAACTACAATGAGCAGTTCTTC. Residues: CASSQDGAQSGRQNYNEQFF.